Below, 32 T cell receptor beta chains from the same sample are listed, as sequenced in a study of PD-1 blockade in mismatch repair-deficient tumors (dated by TCRdb to 2016 to 2017). Receptor libraries were prepared by the immunoSEQ multiplex PCR assay. TCRdb took this table from immuneACCESS and kept in-frame rearrangements with V and J called. Such tables lack part of the clones; where checked against another copy, unresolved V genes explain under half of the gap, and the rest is unexplained. Present in this sample are tens of thousands of clones, 81% of which were seen just once. In total, the top ten clones hold under 3% of the sample. The time point label corresponds to: peripheral blood 12 weeks after first pembrolizumab dose. The input for sequencing was peripheral blood, taken 12 weeks after starting pembrolizumab. These receptors were taken from an adult with mismatch repair-deficient cancer.

The CDR3 coding sequence is TGTGCCAGCAGCTTGAGGGACAGGGACACCGGGGAGCTGTTTTTT. This encodes CASSLRDRDTGELFF. The rearrangement links TRBV5-5 to TRBJ2-2; 9 bases are shared with TRBD1. Germline assignment: CDR1 SGHKS and CDR2 YYEKEE (reference sequence). With V trimmed by 1 base and J by 3 bases, 1 base remained unmatched. The CDR3 runs to 15 residues.

This clone has just a few counts. V and J are TRBV27 and TRBJ1-2, with a possible D match to TRBD1 (6 bases). The CDR3 has 12 residues. The ends were cut back, 11 bases at V and 1 base at J, with 11 bases in the middle. Per germline, CDR1 MNHEY and CDR2 SMNVEV (reference sequence). CDR3 sequence: CASRGLNYGYTF. CDR3 DNA sequence: TGTGCCTCCCGGGGGCTTAACTATGGCTACACCTTC.

The gene calls are TRBV15 and TRBJ2-7, with no clear D. Trimming left V 8 bases short and J 3 bases short, with 14 bases between. In germline, CDR1 is LNHNV, CDR2 YYDKDF (reference sequence). The CDR3 sequence is 13 residues long. CDR3 bases: TGTGCCACCCACAGTGGGCTCGGCTACGAGCAGTACTTC. Its protein product is CATHSGLGYEQYF.

The chain joins TRBV9 to TRBJ2-4; maybe TRBD1 (5 bases). This CDR3 spans 18 amino acids. Germline values: CDR1 SGDLS, CDR2 YYNGEE. Trimming stripped 2 bases from V and 0 bases from J, with 18 bases between. CDR3 bases: TGTGCCAGCAGCGTCCCCAGGGTATGGGATGTAGCCAAAAACATTCAGTACTTC. Its protein is CASSVPRVWDVAKNIQYF. The full variable domain, with the rest looked up from reference TRBV9 and TRBJ2-4, is DSGVTQTPKHLITATGQRVTLRCSPRSGDLSVYWYQQSLDQGLQFLIQYYNGEERAKGNILERFSAQQFPDLHSELNLSSLELGDSALYFCASSVPRVWDVAKNIQYFGAGTRLSVL.

This clone was observed a handful of times. This chain links TRBV25-1 with TRBJ2-5, with a possible D match to TRBD2 (5 bases). Trimming pared 4 bases from V and 7 bases from J, leaving 16 bases between. The CDR3 extends over 14 amino acids. CDR1 is MGHDK, CDR2 SYGVNS, per germline. CDR3 DNA: TGTGCCAGCAGTGCGAGCGGTACTTGGGGGACCCAGTACTTC. Translating gives CASSASGTWGTQYF.

This clone was recorded a few times. The V call is TRBV28, the J call TRBJ1-2, with a possible D match to TRBD1 (6 bases). The germline CDR1 and CDR2 sequences are MDHEN and SYDVKM. The CDR3 runs to 14 residues. The V and J ends lost 7 bases and 5 bases respectively, with 17 bases between them. CDR3: CASIKPGVRYGYTF. The CDR3 nucleotides are TGTGCCAGCATCAAACCAGGGGTGAGGTATGGCTACACCTTC.

This chain joins TRBV21-1 and TRBJ1-1; TRBD1 is taken as the D call from the table, unchecked against the DNA. TRBV21-1 is a listed pseudogene. This CDR3 region has 19 residues. CDR3 region: CASSKRASEEQGKDTEAFF. The CDR3 DNA is TGTGCCAGCAGCAAAAGGGCCTCCGAAGAACAGGGGAAGGACACTGAAGCTTTCTTT.

Many counts were recorded for this clone. At one boundary the junction diverges from the germline segment, which might be a read error. The V gene is TRBV7-7, the J gene TRBJ2-5; D is uncertain. The CDR3 length is 13 residues. From germline, CDR1 is SSHAT and CDR2 FNYEAQ (reference sequence). The CDR3: CASSFGLQETQYF. Written as DNA, the CDR3 is TGTGCTAGCAGCTTTGGGTTACAAGAGACCCAGTACTTC.

The chain joins TRBV6-6 to TRBJ1-1; TRBD1 aligns across 7 bases. Germline trimming cut 7 bases from V and 0 bases from J; bases unmatched to any gene: 5. Germline CDR1 and CDR2: MNHNY and SVGAGI (reference sequence). CDR3 length equals 14 residues. CDR3 amino acids: CASNYRGMNTEAFF. CDR3 DNA: TGTGCCAGCAACTACAGGGGCATGAACACTGAAGCTTTCTTT.

This clone has a single count. The rearrangement joins TRBV5-1 to TRBJ2-1; D may be TRBD2 (5 bases). With 3 bases removed from V and 6 bases from J, the gap between germline ends came to 16 bases. This CDR3 contains 15 residues. CDR1 and CDR2 (germline): SGHRS, YFSETQ. The CDR3 nucleotides read TGCGCCAGCAGCTCGGACTTGGGCTCCGCCAATGAGCAGTTCTTC. Its protein is CASSSDLGSANEQFF.

V is TRBV15 and J is TRBJ2-7; 7 bases align to TRBD1. The V segment lost 5 bases and the J segment 6 bases; nucleotides outside the gene matches: 10. The germline gives CDR1 LNHNV, CDR2 YYDKDF (reference sequence). This CDR3 has 14 amino acids. This chain's CDR3 is CATSGWDSRSEQYF. For the CDR3, the DNA is TGTGCCACCAGCGGATGGGACAGTCGGTCCGAGCAGTACTTC.

The chain combines TRBV5-1 with TRBJ2-5; D remains unclear. The germline gives CDR1 SGHRS, CDR2 YFSETQ. The CDR3 loop spans 15 amino acids. V lost 1 base and J 0 bases, leaving 10 bases between the germline ends. This CDR3 is CASSLLGTDQETQYF. The DNA of the CDR3 is TGCGCCAGCAGCTTGTTGGGCACCGACCAAGAGACCCAGTACTTC.

Comment on this clone: Within the sample, other DNA sequences also encode this same CDR3. The rearrangement links TRBV29-1 to TRBJ1-2; D is unclear. Deletions cut 0 bases from V and 7 bases from J, with 3 bases between. This CDR3 is 10 amino acids long. Germline V gene data show CDR1 as SQVTM and CDR2 as ANQGSEA. CDR3 sequence (DNA): TGCAGCGTTGAAGAGGGTGGCTACACCTTC. Amino acids: CSVEEGGYTF.

The rearrangement uses TRBV9 and TRBJ2-1; unclear D gene. This CDR3 spans 16 amino acids. The V gene's germline CDR1 is SGDLS and CDR2 YYNGEE. The V end lost 4 bases, the J end lost 0 bases, and 14 bases lay between the germline ends. The CDR3 here is CASSSRSRSSYNEQFF. The CDR3 DNA follows: TGTGCCAGCAGCTCTCGGTCCAGGAGCTCCTACAATGAGCAGTTCTTC.

This chain joins TRBV9 and TRBJ1-1, with TRBD1 as a possible D gene (5 bases). This CDR3 contains 13 residues. Germline V gene sequence: CDR1 SGDLS, CDR2 YYNGEE. The V end was cut by 3 bases, the J end by 0 bases, with 6 bases between. The CDR3: CASSGQMNTEAFF. DNA of the CDR3: TGTGCCAGCAGCGGACAGATGAACACTGAAGCTTTCTTT.

This clone has at least ten counts. An end of the junction differs from the germline gene, which may be a read error. The rearrangement joins TRBV7-7 to TRBJ2-7; D call uncertain. CDR1 and CDR2 (germline): SSHAT, FNYEAQ (reference sequence). The CDR3 loop spans 13 amino acids. As DNA, the CDR3 is TGTGCTAGCAGCTTACGTCTGGGGTACGAGCAGTACTTC. Protein: CASSLRLGYEQYF.

This clone was seen only a few times. V is TRBV18 and J is TRBJ1-4; the D gene is possibly TRBD1 (6 bases). CDR3 length equals 12 residues. V was trimmed by 5 bases and J by 8 bases, leaving 9 bases between them. Germline V gene sequence: CDR1 KGHSH, CDR2 LQKENI. As DNA, the CDR3 is TGTGCCAGCTCAGGACAGACAGAAAAACTGTTTTTT. It is translated as CASSGQTEKLFF.

The gene calls are TRBV30 and TRBJ1-1; D unresolved. Trimming pared 3 bases from V and 0 bases from J, leaving 8 bases between. The CDR3 is made up of 13 amino acids. Germline V gives CDR1 GTSNPN, CDR2 SVGIG (reference sequence). The CDR3 bases are TGTGCCTGGAGCGTTAAATTGAACACTGAAGCTTTCTTT. It translates to CAWSVKLNTEAFF.

CDR3 sequence (DNA): TGTGCCAGTAGACAGGGGGGCCGATACAATGAGCAGTTCTTC. This sequence encodes CASRQGGRYNEQFF. This chain joins TRBV19 and TRBJ2-1; TRBD1 agrees at 8 bases. This CDR3 is 14 amino acids long. Germline V gene lookup returns CDR1 LNHDA and CDR2 SQIVND (reference sequence). J was trimmed by 4 bases and V by 6 bases; bases with no gene match: 5.

This sequence joins TRBV6-5 and TRBJ1-2; no definite D call. CDR3 size: 11 residues. Germline V gene sequence: CDR1 MNHEY, CDR2 SVGAGI. Trimming took 10 bases from V and 6 from J, leaving 12 bases between them. The CDR3 loop is CATYGSNGYTF. DNA of the CDR3: TGTGCCACTTACGGGTCTAATGGCTACACCTTC.

For this clone: This CDR3 fails to terminate in the conserved phenylalanine or tryptophan, so it likely reflects a read error. The DNA is omitted, as the CDR3 cannot be located on it reliably, and the CDR3 follows TCRdb's listing. This rearrangement joins TRBV7-7 to TRBJ1-1; whether TRBD1, the table's D call, matches the DNA was not checked. Germline CDR1 reads SSHAT; CDR2 reads FNYEAQ (reference sequence). The CDR3 spans 10 residues, counting both ends. The CDR3: CASTPTGQGH.

This clone was counted between two and nine times. The rearrangement joins TRBV5-1 to TRBJ2-2; possible D gene TRBD1, 6 bases. Germline V CDR1 and CDR2: SGHRS, YFSETQ. The CDR3 loop spans 16 amino acids. Deletions cut 0 bases from V and 4 bases from J, with 13 bases between. Here the CDR3 DNA reads TGCGCCAGCAGCTTGGCCGAGGGGGTGGTCACCGGGGAGCTGTTTTTT. Residues: CASSLAEGVVTGELFF.

This sequence joins TRBV29-1 and TRBJ2-5, with 12 bases fitting TRBD1. The CDR3 runs to 15 residues. The trim removed 3 bases at V and 6 bases at J, leaving 8 bases unmatched. Per germline, CDR1 SQVTM and CDR2 ANQGSEA. This CDR3 reads CSVDTGTGGAKTQYF. Here the CDR3 DNA reads TGCAGCGTTGATACCGGGACAGGGGGCGCGAAGACCCAGTACTTC. Looking up the rest from reference TRBV29-1 and TRBJ2-5 gives the full variable domain: SAVISQKPSRDICQRGTSLTIQCQVDSQVTMMFWYRQQPGQSLTLIATANQGSEATYESGFVIDKFPISRPNLTFSTLTVSNMSPEDSSIYLCSVDTGTGGAKTQYFGPGTRLLVL.

This rearrangement joins TRBV5-1 to TRBJ2-3; 7 positions match TRBD2. Per the germline V gene, CDR1 is SGHRS and CDR2 is YFSETQ. V was clipped by 3 bases and J by 0 bases; unmatched bases: 16. The CDR3 is 19 amino acids. CDR3 sequence (DNA): TGCGCCAGCAGCTCCACCCCACGAAGGGTAGCGGGTAGCACAGATACGCAGTATTTT. This codes for CASSSTPRRVAGSTDTQYF. The full variable domain, its missing parts supplied by reference TRBV5-1 and TRBJ2-3, is KAGVTQTPRYLIKTRGQQVTLSCSPISGHRSVSWYQQTPGQGLQFLFEYFSETQRNKGNFPGRFSGRQFSNSRSEMNVSTLELGDSALYLCASSSTPRRVAGSTDTQYFGPGTRLTVL.

V usage is TRBV9 and J usage is TRBJ1-1, with D unresolved. CDR3 size: 14 residues. Trimming shortened V by 0 bases and J by 2 bases, and 8 bases separated the two germline ends. CDR1 is SGDLS, CDR2 YYNGEE, per germline. The CDR3 sequence is CASSVASRNTEAFF. For the CDR3, the DNA is TGTGCCAGCAGCGTAGCAAGCCGTAACACTGAAGCTTTCTTT.

The V gene is TRBV6-5, the J gene TRBJ1-2; D is perhaps TRBD1 (6 bases). The ends were cut back, 5 bases at V and 1 base at J, with 14 bases in the middle. Germline lookup yields CDR1 MNHEY and CDR2 SVGAGI. CDR3 length: 15 amino acids. The CDR3 coding sequence is TGTGCCAGCAGTCCACAGGGAGTAGATAACTATGGCTACACCTTC. It translates to CASSPQGVDNYGYTF.

This rearrangement joins TRBV28 to TRBJ1-2, with TRBD1 matching over 7 bases. Germline-derived CDR1 and CDR2 are MDHEN and SYDVKM. With V trimmed by 6 bases and J by 7 bases, 8 bases remained unmatched. This CDR3 is built from 13 residues. CDR3 DNA: TGTGCCAGCAGCCGCAGGGGGAATCGTGGCTACACCTTC. Translated: CASSRRGNRGYTF.

This clone was counted only a few times. V and J are TRBV6-1 and TRBJ2-2; D not resolved. The length of the CDR3 is 14 residues. V shed 0 bases and J shed 7 bases, with 9 bases lying between them. Germline-derived CDR1 and CDR2 are MNHNS and SASEGT. CDR3 residues: CASSEAAVVGELFF. The CDR3 DNA reads as TGTGCCAGCAGTGAAGCCGCGGTTGTCGGGGAGCTGTTTTTT.

V is TRBV7-8 and J is TRBJ1-2; possibly TRBD1 for D (5 bases). Germline values: CDR1 SGHVS, CDR2 FQNEAQ. V was trimmed by 4 bases and J by 3 bases, leaving 15 bases between them. The CDR3 has 15 amino acids. CDR3 coding DNA: TGTGCCAGCAGCTCCCCGATGTGGGGGGACTATGGCTACACCTTC. Protein product: CASSSPMWGDYGYTF.

V usage is TRBV11-1 and J usage is TRBJ2-5, with D maybe TRBD2 (6 bases). V lost 3 bases and J lost 5, with 16 bases in between. The CDR3 sequence is 15 residues long. Germline CDR1 is SGHAT and CDR2 is FQDESV (reference sequence). The CDR3 DNA sequence: TGTGCCAGCAGCTTCCGGCGGGATGGATTCGAGACCCAGTACTTC. Amino acids: CASSFRRDGFETQYF. The full variable domain, with the rest looked up from reference TRBV11-1 and TRBJ2-5, is EAEVAQSPRYKITEKSQAVAFWCDPISGHATLYWYRQILGQGPELLVQFQDESVVDDSQLPKDRFSAERLKGVDSTLKIQPAELGDSAMYLCASSFRRDGFETQYFGPGTRLLVL.

The chain employs TRBV10-1 and TRBJ1-5; D might be TRBD1 (5 bases). CDR3 length: 12 residues. V lost 4 bases and J lost 4, with 5 bases in between. The germline gives CDR1 WNHNN, CDR2 SYGVQD (reference sequence). CDR3 DNA sequence: TGCGCCAGCAGTGGGGGGAATCAGCCCCAGCATTTT. Encoded protein: CASSGGNQPQHF.

V is TRBV7-9 and J is TRBJ1-2; D is unresolved. The CDR3 is 13 amino acids. Germline loops: CDR1 SEHNR, CDR2 FQNEAQ (reference sequence). V was shortened by 9 bases and J by 5 bases, with 16 bases between the two germline ends. The CDR3 DNA sequence: TGTGCCAGGGAGCCCCCCCAGTCATATGGCTACACCTTC. This translates into CAREPPQSYGYTF.